The source of this TCR beta chain is a study of Ad26.COV2.S vaccination and SARS-CoV-2 variants. Study as a whole: Enrollment placed the donor in the COV1001 Ad26.COV2.S trial arm. Ad26.COV2.S given intramuscularly, once or twice 56 days apart.

This CDR3 is built from 15 residues. CDR1 and CDR2 from the germline V gene are SGDLS and YYNGEE. V gave up 0 bases and J gave up 1 base, with 10 bases separating them. Sample treatment: about 20 received Ad26.COV2.S at low or high dose, single or two shots; 5 received placebo; per-sample allocation not given. Sampling occurred on day 63 after the first vaccine or placebo injection. Wuhan-strain SARS-CoV-2 spike was expressed by the Ad26 vector that made up the vaccine. Some clones are missing from TCRdb's copy, which holds only in-frame ones; the method was immunoSEQ multiplex PCR. The sample contains about 400,000 clones, 89% of which appear only once.

The chain combines TRBV9 with TRBJ1-1, with D hard to call. The TCR was taken from a person aged 18-60 years who received the Ad26.COV2.S COVID-19 vaccine or a placebo. Sequencing was performed on peripheral blood, taken in a trial of Ad26.COV2.S vaccine versus placebo. The CDR3 DNA sequence: TGTGCCAGCAGCGTAGGAGACGCAAGGAACACTGAAGCTTTCTTT. Residues: CASSVGDARNTEAFF.